This TCR beta chain is from a study of blood T cell repertoires in COVID-19. There are 18 residues in the CDR3. V lost 1 base and J lost 1, with 18 bases in between. Germline assignment: CDR1 MGHRA and CDR2 YSYEKL. TCRdb's copy holds only in-frame clones and misses some; the assay was immunoSEQ multiplex PCR. The sample lists approximately 120,000 clones; over 70% were seen once. The sequencing sample was made of peripheral blood. This sequence joins TRBV4-1 and TRBJ2-3; D might be TRBD2 (7 bases). This clonotype originated in an older man with acute or convalescent COVID-19. The CDR3 bases are TGCGCCAGCAGCCAAGTTCAGAGCGCGGGGGCGGGCACAGATACGCAGTATTTT. It translates to CASSQVQSAGAGTDTQYF.